Included here is one T cell receptor beta chain sequence, with context. Its cognate antigen is unknown. This CDR3 spans 14 amino acids. V shed 3 bases, J shed 6 bases, and the junction held 6 bases outside the gene matches. Germline lookup yields CDR1 GTSNPN and CDR2 SVGIG (reference sequence). The source of the sample is a study of CD4+ T cells in melanoma. Findings of the study overall: Diverse differentiation states were reported for melanoma neoantigen-specific CD4+ T cells. A reported correlation linked neoantigen-specific CD4+ T cells to CD8+, macrophage and B cell function.

The method was immunoSEQ multiplex PCR; TCRdb's version includes in-frame clones alone and lacks a portion of them. The sample includes around 110,000 clones, roughly 90% of them seen just once. The chain links TRBV30 to TRBJ1-5; 9 positions match TRBD1. The sequencing input was peripheral blood. The receptor comes from a human donor with melanoma. The CDR3 DNA reads TGTGCCTGGAGCCCGGGACAGGGTCTTCAGCCCCAGCATTTT. It is translated as CAWSPGQGLQPQHF.